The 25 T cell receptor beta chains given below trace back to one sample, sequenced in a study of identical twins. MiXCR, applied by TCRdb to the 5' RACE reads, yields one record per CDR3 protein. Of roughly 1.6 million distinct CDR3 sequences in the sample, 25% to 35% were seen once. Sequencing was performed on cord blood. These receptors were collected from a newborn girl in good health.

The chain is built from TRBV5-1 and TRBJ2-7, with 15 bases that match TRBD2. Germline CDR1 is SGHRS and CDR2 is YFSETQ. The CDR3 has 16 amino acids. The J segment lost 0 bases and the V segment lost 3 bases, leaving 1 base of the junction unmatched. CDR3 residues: CASSWTSGGVSYEQYF. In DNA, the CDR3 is TGCGCCAGCAGCTGGACTAGCGGGGGGGTCTCCTACGAGCAGTACTTC.

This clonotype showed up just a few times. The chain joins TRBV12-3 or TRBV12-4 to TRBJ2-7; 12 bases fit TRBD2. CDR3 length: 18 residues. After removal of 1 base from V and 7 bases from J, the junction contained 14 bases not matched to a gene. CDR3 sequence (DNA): TGTGCCAGCAGTTTAGGACTAGCGGGAGAGGGCCTCTACAATGAGCAGTACTTC. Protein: CASSLGLAGEGLYNEQYF.

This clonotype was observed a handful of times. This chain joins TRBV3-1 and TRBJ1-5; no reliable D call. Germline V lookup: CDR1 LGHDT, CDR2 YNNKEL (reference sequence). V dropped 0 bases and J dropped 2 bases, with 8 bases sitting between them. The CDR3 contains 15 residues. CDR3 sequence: CASSQEGIRNQPQHF. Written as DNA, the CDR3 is TGTGCCAGCAGCCAAGAGGGGATACGCAATCAGCCCCAGCATTTT.

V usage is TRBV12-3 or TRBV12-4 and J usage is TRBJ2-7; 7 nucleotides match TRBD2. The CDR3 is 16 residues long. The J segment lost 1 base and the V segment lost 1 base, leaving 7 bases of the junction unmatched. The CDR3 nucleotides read TGTGCCAGCAGTTTAGGATTGCTAGCGGTTTCCTACGAGCAGTACTTC. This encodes CASSLGLLAVSYEQYF.

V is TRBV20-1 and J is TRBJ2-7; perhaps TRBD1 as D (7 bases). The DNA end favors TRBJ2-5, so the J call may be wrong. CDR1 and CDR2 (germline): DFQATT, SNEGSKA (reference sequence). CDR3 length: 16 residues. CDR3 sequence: CSARDDRRGRQETQYF. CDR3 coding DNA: TGCAGTGCTAGGGACGATAGGAGGGGGCGGCAAGAGACCCAGTACTTC.

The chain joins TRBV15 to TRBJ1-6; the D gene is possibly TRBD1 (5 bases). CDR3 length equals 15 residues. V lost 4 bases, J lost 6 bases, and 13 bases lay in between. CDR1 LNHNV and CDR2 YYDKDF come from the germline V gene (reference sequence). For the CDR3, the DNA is TGTGCCACCAGCACTCGGTGGGGCTTTAATTCACCCCTCCACTTT. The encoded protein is CATSTRWGFNSPLHF.

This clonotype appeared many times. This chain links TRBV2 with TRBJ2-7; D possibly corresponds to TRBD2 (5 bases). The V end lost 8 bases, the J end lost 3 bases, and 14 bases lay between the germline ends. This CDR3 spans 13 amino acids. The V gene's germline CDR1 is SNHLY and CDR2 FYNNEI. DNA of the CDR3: TGTGCCAGCCGGGGAGCATTCCACTACGAGCAGTACTTC. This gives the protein CASRGAFHYEQYF.

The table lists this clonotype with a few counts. Written as DNA, the CDR3 is TGTGCCAGCAGTGTCTCCGGGACAGAAGAGACCCAGTACTTC. This codes for CASSVSGTEETQYF. The chain links TRBV12-3 or TRBV12-4 to TRBJ2-5, with TRBD1 matching 7 bases. J was trimmed by 3 bases and V by 5 bases; bases with no gene match: 6. This CDR3 has 14 residues.

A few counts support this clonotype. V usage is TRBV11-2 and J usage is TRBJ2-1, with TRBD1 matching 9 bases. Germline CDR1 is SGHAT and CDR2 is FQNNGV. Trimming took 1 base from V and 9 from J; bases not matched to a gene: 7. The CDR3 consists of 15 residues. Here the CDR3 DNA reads TGTGCCAGCAGCTTAGGGAACAGGGGGCAGGGTGAGCAGTTCTTC. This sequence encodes CASSLGNRGQGEQFF.

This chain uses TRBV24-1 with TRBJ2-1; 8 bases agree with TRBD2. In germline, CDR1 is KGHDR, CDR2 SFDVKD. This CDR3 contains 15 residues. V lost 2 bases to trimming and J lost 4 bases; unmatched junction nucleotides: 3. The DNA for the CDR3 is TGTGCCACCAGTGATTCGACTAGCGTGTACAATGAGCAGTTCTTC. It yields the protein CATSDSTSVYNEQFF.

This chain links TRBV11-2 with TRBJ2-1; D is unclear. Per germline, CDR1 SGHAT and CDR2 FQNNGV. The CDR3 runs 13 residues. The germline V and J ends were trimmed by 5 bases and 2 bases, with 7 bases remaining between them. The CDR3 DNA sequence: TGTGCCAGCAGCCCTCGCCCCTACAATGAGCAGTTCTTC. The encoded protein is CASSPRPYNEQFF.

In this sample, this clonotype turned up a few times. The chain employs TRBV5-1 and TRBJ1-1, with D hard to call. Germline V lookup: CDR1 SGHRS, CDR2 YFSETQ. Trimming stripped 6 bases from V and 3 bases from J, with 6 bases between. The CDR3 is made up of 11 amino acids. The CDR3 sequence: CASTQDTEAFF. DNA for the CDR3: TGCGCCAGCACCCAGGACACTGAAGCTTTCTTT. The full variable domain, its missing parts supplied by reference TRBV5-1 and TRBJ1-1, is KAGVTQTPRYLIKTRGQQVTLSCSPISGHRSVSWYQQTPGQGLQFLFEYFSETQRNKGNFPGRFSGRQFSNSRSEMNVSTLELGDSALYLCASTQDTEAFFGQGTRLTVV.

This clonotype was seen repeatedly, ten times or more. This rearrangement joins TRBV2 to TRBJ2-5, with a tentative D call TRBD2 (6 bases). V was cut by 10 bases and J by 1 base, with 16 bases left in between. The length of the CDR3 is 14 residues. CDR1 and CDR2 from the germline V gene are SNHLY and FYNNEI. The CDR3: CATKIPGLQETQYF. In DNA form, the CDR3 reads TGTGCCACAAAAATACCGGGACTCCAAGAGACCCAGTACTTC.

CDR3 in amino acids: CASSYGPLGYGYTF. The CDR3 DNA reads TGTGCCAGCAGTTACGGGCCCCTTGGCTATGGCTACACCTTC. The gene calls are TRBV6-5 and TRBJ1-2, with unresolved D. This CDR3 is built from 14 residues. The germline V gene has CDR1 MNHEY and CDR2 SVGAGI. Deletions cut 2 bases from V and 4 bases from J, with 11 bases between.

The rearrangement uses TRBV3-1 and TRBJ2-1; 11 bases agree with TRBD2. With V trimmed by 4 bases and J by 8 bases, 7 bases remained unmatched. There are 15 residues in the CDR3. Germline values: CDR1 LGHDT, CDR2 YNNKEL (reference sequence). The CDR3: CASSLGLAVGYEQFF. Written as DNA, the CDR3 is TGTGCCAGCAGCCTGGGACTAGCGGTGGGGTATGAGCAGTTCTTC.

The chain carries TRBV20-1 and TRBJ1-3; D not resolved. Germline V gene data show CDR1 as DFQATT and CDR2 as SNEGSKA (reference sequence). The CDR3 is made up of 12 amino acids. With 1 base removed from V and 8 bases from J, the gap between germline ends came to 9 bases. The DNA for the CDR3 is TGCAGTGCTAGAGGTCGATTACACACCATATATTTT. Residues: CSARGRLHTIYF.

The CDR3 DNA is TGCAGTGTTCTACAGGGGGCGCGCAATCAGCCCCAGCATTTT. This translates into CSVLQGARNQPQHF. The chain uses TRBV20-1 and TRBJ1-5, with 9 bases that match TRBD1. Trimming cost V 7 bases and J 2 bases; bases outside gene matches: 6. Germline loops: CDR1 DFQATT, CDR2 SNEGSKA (reference sequence). The CDR3 loop spans 14 amino acids.

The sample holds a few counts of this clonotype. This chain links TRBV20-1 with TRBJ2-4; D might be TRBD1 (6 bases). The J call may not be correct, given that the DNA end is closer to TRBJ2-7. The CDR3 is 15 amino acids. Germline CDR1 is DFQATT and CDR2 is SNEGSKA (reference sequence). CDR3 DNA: TGCAGTGCGTATACAGGGTCCCCGGGCTACTACGAGCAGTACTTC. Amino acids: CSAYTGSPGYYEQYF.

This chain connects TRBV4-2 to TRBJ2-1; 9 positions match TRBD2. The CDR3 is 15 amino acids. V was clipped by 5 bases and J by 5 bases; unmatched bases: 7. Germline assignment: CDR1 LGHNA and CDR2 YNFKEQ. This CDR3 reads CASSKIAGANNEQFF. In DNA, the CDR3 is TGTGCCAGCAGCAAAATAGCGGGGGCTAACAATGAGCAGTTCTTC.

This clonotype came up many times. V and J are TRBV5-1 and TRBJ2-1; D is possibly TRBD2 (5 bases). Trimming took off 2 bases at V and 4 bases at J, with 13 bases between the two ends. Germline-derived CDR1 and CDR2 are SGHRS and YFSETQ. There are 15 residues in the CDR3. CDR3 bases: TGCGCCAGCAGCTTCCGTAACGGGGAGTACAATGAGCAGTTCTTC. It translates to CASSFRNGEYNEQFF.

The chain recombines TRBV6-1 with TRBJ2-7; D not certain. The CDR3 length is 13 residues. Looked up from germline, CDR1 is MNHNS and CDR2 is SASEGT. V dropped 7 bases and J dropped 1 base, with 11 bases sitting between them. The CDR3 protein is CASIRPISYEQYF. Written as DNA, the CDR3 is TGTGCCAGCATTCGCCCGATTTCCTACGAGCAGTACTTC.

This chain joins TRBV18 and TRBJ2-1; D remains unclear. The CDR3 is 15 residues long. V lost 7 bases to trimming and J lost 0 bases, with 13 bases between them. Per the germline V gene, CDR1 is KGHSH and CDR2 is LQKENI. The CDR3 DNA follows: TGTGCCAGCTTCAGAACGGCCCTCTCCTACAATGAGCAGTTCTTC. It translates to CASFRTALSYNEQFF. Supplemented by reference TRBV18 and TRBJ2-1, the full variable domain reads NAGVMQNPRHLVRRRGQEARLRCSPMKGHSHVYWYRQLPEEGLKFMVYLQKENIIDESGMPKERFSAEFPKEGPSILRIQQVVRGDSAAYFCASFRTALSYNEQFFGPGTRLTVL.

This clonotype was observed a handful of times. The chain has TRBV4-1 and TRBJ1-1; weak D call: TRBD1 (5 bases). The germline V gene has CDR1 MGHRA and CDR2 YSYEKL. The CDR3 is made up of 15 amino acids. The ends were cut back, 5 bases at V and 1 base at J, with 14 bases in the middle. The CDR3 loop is CASSILLRGNTEAFF. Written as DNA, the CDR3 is TGCGCCAGCAGCATTCTGTTGAGGGGGAACACTGAAGCTTTCTTT.

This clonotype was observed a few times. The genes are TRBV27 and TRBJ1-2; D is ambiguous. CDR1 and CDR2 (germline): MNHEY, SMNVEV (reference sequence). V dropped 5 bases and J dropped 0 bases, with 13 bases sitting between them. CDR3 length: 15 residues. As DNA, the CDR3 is TGTGCCAGCAGTCGCCACCCAGATTCTAACTATGGCTACACCTTC. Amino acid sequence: CASSRHPDSNYGYTF.

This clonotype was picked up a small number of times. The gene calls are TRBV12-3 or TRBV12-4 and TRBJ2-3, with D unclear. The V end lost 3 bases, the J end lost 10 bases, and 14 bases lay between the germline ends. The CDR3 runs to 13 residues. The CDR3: CASSFPLPGAQYF. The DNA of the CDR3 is TGTGCCAGCAGTTTCCCCCTTCCCGGAGCGCAGTATTTT.